This T cell receptor beta chain derives from a study of blood T cell repertoires in COVID-19. With 6 bases clipped from V and 3 bases from J, the junction kept 7 bases outside the gene matches. The CDR3 consists of 15 residues. Germline values: CDR1 MDHEN, CDR2 SYDVKM. Per the original data handling: Reference gene primer amplification gave estimated nucleated cell counts. Profiled with immunoSEQ multiplex PCR; TCRdb holds only in-frame clones, not every one. The DNA was the basis for D and trimming; V, J and clone size are from that table. The repertoire has 150,000 to 200,000 clones, 70% to 90% of them found once; the top ten carry approximately 0.77%.

The rearrangement joins TRBV28 to TRBJ2-2; 7 bases agree with TRBD2. The material sequenced was PBMCs or T cells enriched from blood (not recorded which). The origin of this receptor is a woman aged 18-29 years who had recovered from COVID-19. CDR3 loop: CASSPSGTHTGELFF. The CDR3 nucleotides are TGTGCCAGCAGCCCCAGCGGGACCCACACCGGGGAGCTGTTTTTT.